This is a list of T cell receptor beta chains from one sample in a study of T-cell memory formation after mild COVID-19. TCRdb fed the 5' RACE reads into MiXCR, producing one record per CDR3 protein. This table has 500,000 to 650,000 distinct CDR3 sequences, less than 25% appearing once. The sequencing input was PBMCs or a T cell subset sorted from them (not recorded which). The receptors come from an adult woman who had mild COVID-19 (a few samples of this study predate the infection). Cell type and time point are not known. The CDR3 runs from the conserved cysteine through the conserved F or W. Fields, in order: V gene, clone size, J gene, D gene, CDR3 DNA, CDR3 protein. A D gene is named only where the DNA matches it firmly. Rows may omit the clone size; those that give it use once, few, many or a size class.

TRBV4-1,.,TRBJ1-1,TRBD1,TGCGCCAGCAGCCCCGCGACAGGGGTCGAAGCTTTCTTT,CASSPATGVEAFF
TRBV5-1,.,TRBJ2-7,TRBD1,TGCGCCAGCAGCTTGGAGGGACAGGGGTTAAGGGAGCAGTACTTC,CASSLEGQGLREQYF
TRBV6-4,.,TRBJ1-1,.,TGTGCCAGCAGTGATCAGGGGAGAGGCACTGAAGCTTTCTTT,CASSDQGRGTEAFF
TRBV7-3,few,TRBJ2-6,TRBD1,TGTGCCAGCAGCAGCCCGGGACAGGGCTCGCCTGGGGCCAACGTCCTGACTTTC,CASSSPGQGSPGANVLTF
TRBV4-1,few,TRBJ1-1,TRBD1,TGCGCCAGCAGCCCGTTTACAGGGGGGGGGACTGAAGCTTTCTTT,CASSPFTGGGTEAFF
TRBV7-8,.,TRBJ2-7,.,TGTGCCAGCAGCCCCGGATTTCGACCCTACGAGCAGTACTTC,CASSPGFRPYEQYF
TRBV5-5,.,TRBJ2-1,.,TGTGCCAGCAGCTCAACCGGGACGGCCCTGCCCAATGAGCAGTTCTTC,CASSSTGTALPNEQFF
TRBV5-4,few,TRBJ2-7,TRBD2,TGTGCCAGCAGCCCCCCGGGTAGCGGGATTTACGAGCAGTACTTC,CASSPPGSGIYEQYF
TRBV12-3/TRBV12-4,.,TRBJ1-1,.,TGTGCCAGCACCAAACAGGGAACTGAAGCTTTCTTT,CASTKQGTEAFF
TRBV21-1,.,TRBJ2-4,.,TGTGCCAGCAGCAAACGAAGGAGCGGGAGGGCCGATCCGGCCAAAAACATTCAGTACTTC,CASSKRRSGRADPAKNIQYF
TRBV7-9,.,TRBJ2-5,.,TGTGCCAGCAGCTTATCCCCCCCGGGGGACGAGACCCAGTACTTC,CASSLSPPGDETQYF
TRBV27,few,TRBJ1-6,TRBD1,TGTGCCAGCAGTTGGACTCCGGGACAGGTTAATTCACCCCTCCACTTT,CASSWTPGQVNSPLHF
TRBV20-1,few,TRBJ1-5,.,TGCAGTGCTAGTAAGACACCGTTCAATCAGCCCCAGCATTTT,CSASKTPFNQPQHF
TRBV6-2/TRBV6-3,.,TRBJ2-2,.,TGTGCCAGCAGGACAGGACCGAACACCGGGGAGCTGTTTTTT,CASRTGPNTGELFF
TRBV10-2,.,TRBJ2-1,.,TGCGCCAGCACCTCCCCAGAGTTCAATGAGCAGTTCTTC,CASTSPEFNEQFF
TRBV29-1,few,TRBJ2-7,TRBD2,TGCAGCGTTGAAGAAGAGCGGACTAGCGACTACGAGCAGTACTTC,CSVEEERTSDYEQYF
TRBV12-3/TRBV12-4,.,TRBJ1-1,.,TGTGCCAGCAGTCCGATCCGAACGAACACTGAAGCTTTCTTT,CASSPIRTNTEAFF
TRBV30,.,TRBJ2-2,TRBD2,TGTGCCTGGAGTGTAGAAGCGGGAGGATCCGGGGAGCTGTTTTTT,CAWSVEAGGSGELFF
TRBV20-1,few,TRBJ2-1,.,TGCAGTGCTAGATCGGCTAGCGCTTCCTACAATGAGCAGTTCTTC,CSARSASASYNEQFF
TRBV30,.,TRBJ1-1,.,TGTGCCTGGAGTCATCTCTCGGGGAGCACTGAAGCTTTCTTT,CAWSHLSGSTEAFF
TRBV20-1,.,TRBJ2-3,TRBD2,TGCAGTGCTAGAGTACTAGCGGGGACAGATACGCAGTATTTT,CSARVLAGTDTQYF
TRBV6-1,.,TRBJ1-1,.,TGTGCCAGCAATTTAACCCCCATGAACACTGAAGCTTTCTTT,CASNLTPMNTEAFF
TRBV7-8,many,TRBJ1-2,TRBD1,TGTGCCAGCAGCCCAAAGGACAGGGGTGGCGATGGCTACACCTTC,CASSPKDRGGDGYTF
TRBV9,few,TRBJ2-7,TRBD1,TGTGCCAGCAGCGTAGGGACAGGGGAAGACGAGCAGTACTTC,CASSVGTGEDEQYF
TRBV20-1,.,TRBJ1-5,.,TGCAGTGCTAGATCCTGGGAATTTACCCAGCATTTT,CSARSWEFTQHF
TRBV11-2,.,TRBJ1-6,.,TGTGCCAGCAGCTTATTCCAGGGACCTTCACCCCTCCACTTT,CASSLFQGPSPLHF
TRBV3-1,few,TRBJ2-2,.,TGTGCCAGCAGCCACGGGACTACCGGGGAGCTGTTTTTT,CASSHGTTGELFF
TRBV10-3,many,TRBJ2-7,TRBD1,TGTGCCATCAGCCCCGGGACAGGTGGCTACGAGCAGTACTTC,CAISPGTGGYEQYF
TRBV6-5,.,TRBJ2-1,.,TGTGCCAGCAGTTGGGGCCGAAGGAGAAATGAGCAGTTCTTC,CASSWGRRRNEQFF
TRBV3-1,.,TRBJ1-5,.,TGTGCCAGCAGCCCCCGGCCCCGCAATCAGCCCCAGCATTTT,CASSPRPRNQPQHF
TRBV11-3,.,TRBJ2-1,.,TGTGCCAGCAGCAAAGACAGTGAGCAGTTCTTC,CASSKDSEQFF
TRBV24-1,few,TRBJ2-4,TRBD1,TGTGCCACCAGTGATCAGACAGGGGCTGGCAAAAACATTCAGTACTTC,CATSDQTGAGKNIQYF
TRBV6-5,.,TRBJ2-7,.,TGTGCCAGCAGTTCGCCCCCCAACTACGAGCAGTACTTC,CASSSPPNYEQYF
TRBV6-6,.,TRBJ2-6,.,TGTGCCAGCAGTTACTCGGATAGGGCGTGGAACTCTGGGGCCAACGTCCTGACTTTC,CASSYSDRAWNSGANVLTF
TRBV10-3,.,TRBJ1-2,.,TGTGCCATCAGTGAGTCGGGCCTCGGGGGCTACACCTTC,CAISESGLGGYTF
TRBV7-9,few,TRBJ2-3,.,TGTGCCAGCAGCTTTGGTAGCGGAGATACGCAGTATTTT,CASSFGSGDTQYF
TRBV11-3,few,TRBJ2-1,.,TGTGCCAGCGAAGCCCTGAGCTCCTACAATGAGCAGTTCTTC,CASEALSSYNEQFF
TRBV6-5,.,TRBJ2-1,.,TGTGCCAGCAGCCGGGGTGGGGTTTTGTCCTACAATGAGCAGTTCTTC,CASSRGGVLSYNEQFF
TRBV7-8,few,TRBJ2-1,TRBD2,TGTGCCAGCAGCCCTTCTAGCGGGAGGGAGAATGAGCAGTTCTTC,CASSPSSGRENEQFF
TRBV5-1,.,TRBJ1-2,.,TGCGCCAGCAGCTTGGGTATCTATGGCTACACCTTC,CASSLGIYGYTF
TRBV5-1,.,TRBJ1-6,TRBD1,TGCGCCAGCAGCTTGGTATCCCGGTCGACAGGGTGGAATTCACCCCTCCACTTT,CASSLVSRSTGWNSPLHF
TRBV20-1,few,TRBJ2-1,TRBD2,TGCAGTGCTATTTGGGGACTAGCGGGATTCTACAATGAGCAGTTCTTC,CSAIWGLAGFYNEQFF
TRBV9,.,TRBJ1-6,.,TGTGCCAGCAGCGTAGATAGTGTGAGGGGAATTTCACCCCTCCACTTT,CASSVDSVRGISPLHF
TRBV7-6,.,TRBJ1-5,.,TGTGCCAGCAGTCTATCCCCCGGAATATCTCAGCCCCAGCATTTT,CASSLSPGISQPQHF
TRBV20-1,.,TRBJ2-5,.,TGCAGTGCTAGAGATCGGGTTAGCCCCCGGGGTAAAGAGACCCAGTACTTC,CSARDRVSPRGKETQYF
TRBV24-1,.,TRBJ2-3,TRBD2,TGTGCCACCAGTCCTGCTAGCGGGGGGGCAGATACGCAGTATTTT,CATSPASGGADTQYF
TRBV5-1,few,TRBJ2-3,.,TGCGCCACCTCCTCGCGGCCTAGCACAGATACGCAGTATTTT,CATSSRPSTDTQYF
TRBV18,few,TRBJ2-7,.,TGTGCCAGCTCACCAGGGACGGACAACTGGAATTTC,CASSPGTDNWNF
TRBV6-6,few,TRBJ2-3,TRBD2,TGTGCCAGCAGTTTACTAGCGGGGGGCCTCACAGATACGCAGTATTTT,CASSLLAGGLTDTQYF
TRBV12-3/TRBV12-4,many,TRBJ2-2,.,TGTGCCAGCAGCCTCCCTTGGGGGGCGCGGACCGGGGAGCTGTTTTTT,CASSLPWGARTGELFF
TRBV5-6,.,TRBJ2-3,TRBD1,TGTGCCAGCAGCGAGGGGGCTCGGACAGATACGCAGTATTTT,CASSEGARTDTQYF
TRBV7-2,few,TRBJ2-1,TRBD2,TGTGCCAGCAGCTTAGTTAGCGGGGGGGTCTACAATGAGCAGTTCTTC,CASSLVSGGVYNEQFF
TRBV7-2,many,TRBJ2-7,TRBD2,TGTGCCAGCAGCTCGACTAGCGGGGGGTCCTACGAGCAGTACTTC,CASSSTSGGSYEQYF
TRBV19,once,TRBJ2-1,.,TGTGCCAGTACGGGGCGAGACAATGAGCAGTTCTTC,CASTGRDNEQFF
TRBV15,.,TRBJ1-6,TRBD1,TGTGCCACCAGCAGAGATCTCGGGACAGGGACTTCACCCCTCCACTTT,CATSRDLGTGTSPLHF
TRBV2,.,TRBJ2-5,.,TGTGCCAGCCGTGGCGACAACCCCGCTGTCCGCTTC,CASRGDNPAVRF
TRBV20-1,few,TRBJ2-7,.,TGCAGCGCCTCGAAGCTGCAGCGGACCTACGAGCAGTACTTC,CSASKLQRTYEQYF
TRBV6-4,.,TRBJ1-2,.,TGTGCCAGCAGTGAATCGAAACAGACCTTTAACTATGGCTACACCTTC,CASSESKQTFNYGYTF